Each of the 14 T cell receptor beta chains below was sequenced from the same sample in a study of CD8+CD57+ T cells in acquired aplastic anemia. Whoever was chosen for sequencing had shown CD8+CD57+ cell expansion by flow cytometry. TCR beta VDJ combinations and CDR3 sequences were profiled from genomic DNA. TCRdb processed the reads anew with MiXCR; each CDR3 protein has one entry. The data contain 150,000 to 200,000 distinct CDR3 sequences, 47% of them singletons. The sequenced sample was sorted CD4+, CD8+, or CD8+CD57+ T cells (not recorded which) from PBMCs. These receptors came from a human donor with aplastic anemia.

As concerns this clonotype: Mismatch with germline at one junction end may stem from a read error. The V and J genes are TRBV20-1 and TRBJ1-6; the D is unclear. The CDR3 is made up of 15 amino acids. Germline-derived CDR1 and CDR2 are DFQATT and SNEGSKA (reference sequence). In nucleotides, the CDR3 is TGCAGTGCTAGGTTCCAGCCGAATCCCAATTTACCCCTCCACTTT. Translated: CSARFQPNPNLPLHF.

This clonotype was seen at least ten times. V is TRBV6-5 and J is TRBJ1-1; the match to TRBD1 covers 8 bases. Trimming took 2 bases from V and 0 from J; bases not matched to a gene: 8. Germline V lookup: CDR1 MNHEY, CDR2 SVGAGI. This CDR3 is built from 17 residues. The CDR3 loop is CASSYTGTGGMNTEAFF. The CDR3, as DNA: TGTGCCAGCAGTTACACCGGGACAGGTGGGATGAACACTGAAGCTTTCTTT.

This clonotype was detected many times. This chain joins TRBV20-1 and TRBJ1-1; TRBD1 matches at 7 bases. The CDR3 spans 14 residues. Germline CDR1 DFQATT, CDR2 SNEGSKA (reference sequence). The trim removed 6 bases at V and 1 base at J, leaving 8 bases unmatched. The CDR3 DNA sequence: TGCAGTGCAAGACCCGGGACAGCGAACACTGAAGCTTTCTTT. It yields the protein CSARPGTANTEAFF.

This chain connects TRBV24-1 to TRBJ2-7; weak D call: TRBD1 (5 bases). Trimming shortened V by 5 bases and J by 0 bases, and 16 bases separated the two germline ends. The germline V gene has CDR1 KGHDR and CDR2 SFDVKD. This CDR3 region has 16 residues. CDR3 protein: CATSVAKEGASYEQYF. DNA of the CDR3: TGTGCCACCAGTGTGGCTAAGGAAGGGGCCTCCTACGAGCAGTACTTC.

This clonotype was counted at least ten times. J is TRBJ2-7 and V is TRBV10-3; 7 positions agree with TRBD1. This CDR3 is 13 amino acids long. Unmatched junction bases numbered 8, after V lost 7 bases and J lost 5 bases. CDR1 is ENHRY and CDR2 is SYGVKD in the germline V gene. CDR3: CAIMRGLLDEQYF. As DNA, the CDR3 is TGTGCCATCATGAGGGGGCTCTTGGACGAGCAGTACTTC.

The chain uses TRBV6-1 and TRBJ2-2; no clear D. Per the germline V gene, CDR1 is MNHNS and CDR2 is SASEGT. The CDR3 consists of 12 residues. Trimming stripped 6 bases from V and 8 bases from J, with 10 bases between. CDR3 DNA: TGTGCCAGCAGCTCAGACGAAGGGGAGCTGTTTTTT. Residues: CASSSDEGELFF.

In DNA, the CDR3 is TGTGCCACCAGTGATTCGGGGGCTAACCTTGGGTACGAGCAGTACTTC. Translated, it gives CATSDSGANLGYEQYF. This chain connects TRBV24-1 to TRBJ2-7; TRBD1 or TRBD2 may be the D gene (6 bases each). Germline CDR1 and CDR2: KGHDR and SFDVKD. The ends were cut back, 2 bases at V and 4 bases at J, with 17 bases in the middle. CDR3 length: 16 residues.

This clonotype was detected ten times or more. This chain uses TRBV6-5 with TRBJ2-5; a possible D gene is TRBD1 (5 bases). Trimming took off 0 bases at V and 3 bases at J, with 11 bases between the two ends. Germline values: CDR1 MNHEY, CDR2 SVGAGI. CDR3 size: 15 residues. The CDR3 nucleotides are TGTGCCAGCAGTTACTCTGGGGCACTGAAAGAGACCCAGTACTTC. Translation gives CASSYSGALKETQYF.

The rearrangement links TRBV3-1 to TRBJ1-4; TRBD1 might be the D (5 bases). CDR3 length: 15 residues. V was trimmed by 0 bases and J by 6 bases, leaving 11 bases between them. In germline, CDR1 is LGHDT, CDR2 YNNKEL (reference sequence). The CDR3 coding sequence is TGTGCCAGCAGCCAAGATCGTCAAGGGGATGAAAAACTGTTTTTT. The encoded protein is CASSQDRQGDEKLFF.

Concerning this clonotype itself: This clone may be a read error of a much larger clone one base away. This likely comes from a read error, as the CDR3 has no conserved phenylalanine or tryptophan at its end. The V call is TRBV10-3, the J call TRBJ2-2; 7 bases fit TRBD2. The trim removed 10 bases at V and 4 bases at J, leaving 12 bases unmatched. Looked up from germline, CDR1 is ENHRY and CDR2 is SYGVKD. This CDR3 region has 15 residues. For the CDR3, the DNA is TGTGCCACTTCGGGATTAGCGGGCCGCACCGGGGAGCTGTTTTCT. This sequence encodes CATSGLAGRTGELFS.

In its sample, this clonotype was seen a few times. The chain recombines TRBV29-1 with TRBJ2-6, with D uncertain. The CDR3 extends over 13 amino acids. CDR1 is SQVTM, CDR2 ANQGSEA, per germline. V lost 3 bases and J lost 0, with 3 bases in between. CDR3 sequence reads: CSVDSSGANVLTF. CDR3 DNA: TGCAGCGTTGATAGCTCTGGGGCCAACGTCCTGACTTTC.

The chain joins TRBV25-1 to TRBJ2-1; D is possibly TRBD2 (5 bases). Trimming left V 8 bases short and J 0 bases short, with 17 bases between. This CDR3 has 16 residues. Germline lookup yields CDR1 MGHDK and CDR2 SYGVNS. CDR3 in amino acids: CASLSEGKGSYNEQFF. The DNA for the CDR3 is TGTGCCAGCTTAAGCGAGGGAAAGGGCTCCTACAATGAGCAGTTCTTC.

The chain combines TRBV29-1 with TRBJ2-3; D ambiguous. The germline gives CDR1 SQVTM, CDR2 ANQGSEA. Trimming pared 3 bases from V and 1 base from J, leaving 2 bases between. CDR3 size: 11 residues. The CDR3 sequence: CSVDGTDTQYF. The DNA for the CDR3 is TGCAGCGTTGACGGCACAGATACGCAGTATTTT.

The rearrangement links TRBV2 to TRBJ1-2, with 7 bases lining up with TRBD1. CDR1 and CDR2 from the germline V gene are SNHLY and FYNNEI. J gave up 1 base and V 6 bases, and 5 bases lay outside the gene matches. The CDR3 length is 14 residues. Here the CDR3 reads CASSPTGNNYGYTF. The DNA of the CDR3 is TGTGCCAGCAGCCCGACAGGGAATAACTATGGCTACACCTTC.